This record covers a single T cell receptor beta chain. The CDR3 spans 12 residues. V was cut by 1 base and J by 5 bases, with 5 bases left in between. These data belong to a study of blood T cell repertoires in COVID-19. TCRdb's copy holds only in-frame clones and misses some; the assay was immunoSEQ multiplex PCR. Altogether 150,000 to 200,000 clones are present, 70% to 90% being singletons, with the ten largest covering 2% to 3%. The clonotype comes from a man in his forties or fifties with active or convalescent COVID-19. The chain is built from TRBV12-3 or TRBV12-4 and TRBJ1-2; no definite D call. Sequences were obtained from peripheral blood. CDR3 DNA: TGTGCCAGCAGTTTAGGGACTTATGGCTACACCTTC. As protein: CASSLGTYGYTF.